This T cell receptor beta chain was observed in a study of T cell changes during pregnancy in multiple sclerosis. The CDR3 is 14 residues long. CDR1 and CDR2 from the germline V gene are SGHRS and YFSETQ. With V trimmed by 4 bases and J by 12 bases, 11 bases remained unmatched. This clone was counted only a few times. TCRdb keeps only in-frame clones here, not all; method: immunoSEQ multiplex PCR. The sample yields about 79,000 clones, approximately 92% seen once. This receptor was identified in a female donor in good health, enrolled as a control in a pregnancy study. The chain uses TRBV5-1 and TRBJ2-5; 11 nucleotides match TRBD2. The material was peripheral blood, obtained in the second trimester of pregnancy. CDR3 amino acids: CASSPGTSGEMEYF. CDR3 bases: TGCGCCAGCAGCCCGGGGACTAGCGGCGAAATGGAGTACTTC.